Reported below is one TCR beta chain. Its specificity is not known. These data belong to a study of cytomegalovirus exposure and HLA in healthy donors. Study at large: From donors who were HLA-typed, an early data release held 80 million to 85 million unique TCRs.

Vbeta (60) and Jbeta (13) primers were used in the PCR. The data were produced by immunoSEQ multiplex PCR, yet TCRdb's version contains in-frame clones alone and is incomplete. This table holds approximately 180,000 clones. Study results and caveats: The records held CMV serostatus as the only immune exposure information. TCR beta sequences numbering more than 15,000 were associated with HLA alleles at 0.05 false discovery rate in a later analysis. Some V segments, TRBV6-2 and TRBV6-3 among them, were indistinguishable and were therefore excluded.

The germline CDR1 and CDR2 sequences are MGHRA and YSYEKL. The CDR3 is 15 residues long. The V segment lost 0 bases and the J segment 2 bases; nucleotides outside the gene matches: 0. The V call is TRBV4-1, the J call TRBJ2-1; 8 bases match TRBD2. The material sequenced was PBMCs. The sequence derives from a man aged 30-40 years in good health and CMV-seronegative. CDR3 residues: CASSQDSGTYNEQFF. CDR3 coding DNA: TGCGCCAGCAGCCAAGATAGCGGGACCTACAATGAGCAGTTCTTC.